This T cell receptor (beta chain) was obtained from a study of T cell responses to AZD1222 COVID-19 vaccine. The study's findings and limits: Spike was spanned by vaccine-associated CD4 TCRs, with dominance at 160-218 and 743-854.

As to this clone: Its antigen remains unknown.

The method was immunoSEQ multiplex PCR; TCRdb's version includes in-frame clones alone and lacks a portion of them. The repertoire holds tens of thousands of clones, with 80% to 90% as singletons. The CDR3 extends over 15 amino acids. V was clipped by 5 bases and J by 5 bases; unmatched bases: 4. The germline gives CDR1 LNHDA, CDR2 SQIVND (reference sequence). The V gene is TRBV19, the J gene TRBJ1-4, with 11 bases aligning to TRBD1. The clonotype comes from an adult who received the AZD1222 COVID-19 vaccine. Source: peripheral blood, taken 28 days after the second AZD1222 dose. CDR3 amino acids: CASSPRDRGNEKLFF. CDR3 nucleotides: TGTGCCAGTAGTCCAAGGGACAGGGGGAATGAAAAACTGTTTTTT. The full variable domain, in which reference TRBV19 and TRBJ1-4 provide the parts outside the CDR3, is DGGITQSPKYLFRKEGQNVTLSCEQNLNHDAMYWYRQDPGQGLRLIYYSQIVNDFQKGDIAEGYSVSREKKESFPLTVTSAQKNPTAFYLCASSPRDRGNEKLFFGSGTQLSVL.